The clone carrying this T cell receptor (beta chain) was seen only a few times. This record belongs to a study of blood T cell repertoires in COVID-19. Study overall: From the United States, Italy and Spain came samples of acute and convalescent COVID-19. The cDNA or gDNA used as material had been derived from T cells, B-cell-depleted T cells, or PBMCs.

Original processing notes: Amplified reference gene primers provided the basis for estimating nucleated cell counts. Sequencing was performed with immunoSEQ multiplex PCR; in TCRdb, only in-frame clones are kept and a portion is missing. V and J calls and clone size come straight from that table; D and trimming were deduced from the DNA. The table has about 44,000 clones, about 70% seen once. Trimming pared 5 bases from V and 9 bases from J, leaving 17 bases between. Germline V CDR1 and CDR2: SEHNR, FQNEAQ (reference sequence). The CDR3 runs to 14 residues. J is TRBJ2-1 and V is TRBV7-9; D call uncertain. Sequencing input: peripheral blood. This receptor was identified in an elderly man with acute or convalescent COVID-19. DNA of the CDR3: TGTGCCAGCAGCCACCGCCATTCTCCAGGTGAGCAGTTCTTC. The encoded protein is CASSHRHSPGEQFF.